This T cell receptor (beta chain) stems from a study of lung T cells in sarcoidosis with Löfgren's syndrome. Study details: CD4+ T cells build up in sarcoidosis bronchoalveolar lavage fluid.

Findings and limits, study-wide: Löfgren's syndrome patients reportedly showed greatest TRAV12-1 and TRBV2 expansion versus controls.

This CDR3 has 16 amino acids. V lost 3 bases and J lost 4, with 17 bases in between. The germline CDR1 and CDR2 sequences are LGHDT and YNNKEL (reference sequence). TCRdb reprocessed the reads via MiXCR and lists one record per CDR3 protein. The sample holds 15,000 to 20,000 distinct CDR3 sequences, approximately 21% seen once. In this sample, this clonotype turned up many times. Its antigen is undetermined. This chain connects TRBV3-1 to TRBJ2-3; D is perhaps TRBD2 (5 bases). The sample comprised CD4+ T cells from PBMCs. The clonotype was recovered from a human donor with sarcoidosis (Löfgren's syndrome or another form), or a control subject (not recorded which). CDR3 sequence reads: CASSHSADPRADTQYF. The CDR3 DNA follows: TGTGCCAGCAGCCACTCAGCGGACCCCCGCGCAGATACGCAGTATTTT.